This record looks at one T cell receptor beta chain sequence and its context. Mismatch with germline at one junction end may stem from a read error. In germline, CDR1 is SEHNR, CDR2 FQNEAQ (reference sequence). There are 14 residues in the CDR3. The sample originates from a study of CD8+ T cells in alopecia areata. Reverse transcribed after extraction, RNA yielded cDNA as the sequencing template. Using immunoSEQ multiplex PCR, the repertoire was profiled, and TCRdb retains in-frame clones only, with some absent. Of about 34,000 clones in the sample, roughly 53% were seen once. Lesional scalp tissue (obtained by punch biopsy) and peripheral blood were collected from alopecia areata patients.

The sample was NKG2D-high CD8+ T cells sorted from blood. J is TRBJ2-7 and V is TRBV7-9; 8 nucleotides match TRBD1. The receptor was isolated from a human donor with alopecia areata. DNA of the CDR3: TGTACCAGCAGCTTGCCGGGACAGGTCTACGAGCAGTACTTC. It specifies CTSSLPGQVYEQYF.